One and the same sample provided the 21 T cell receptor beta chains below, sequenced in a study of CD8+ T cells in alopecia areata. This sample's treatment: oral pan-JAK inhibitor, 5-10 mg twice daily. cDNA reverse transcribed from extracted RNA served as the sequencing template. Repertoires were generated with immunoSEQ multiplex PCR, while TCRdb's copy carries only in-frame clones and drops some. The sample records some 130,000 clones, less than 70% being singletons. This specimen consisted of CD8+ T cells sorted from blood, obtained at week 4, from a patient treated with tofacitinib. Every receptor here comes from a human donor with alopecia areata.

The gene calls are TRBV5-4 and TRBJ2-7, with unresolved D. V was shortened by 4 bases and J by 4 bases, with 21 bases between the two germline ends. Germline CDR1 reads SGHNT; CDR2 reads YYREEE (reference sequence). The CDR3 is 16 amino acids. The CDR3 here is CASSTPDGSHLYEQYF. DNA of the CDR3: TGTGCCAGCAGCACCCCGGACGGATCCCATTTGTACGAGCAGTACTTC. Variable domain in full (rest from reference TRBV5-4 and TRBJ2-7): ETGVTQSPTHLIKTRGQQVTLRCSSQSGHNTVSWYQQALGQGPQFIFQYYREEENGRGNFPPRFSGLQFPNYSSELNVNALELDDSALYLCASSTPDGSHLYEQYFGPGTRLTVT.

This chain links TRBV27 with TRBJ1-6; 8 nucleotides agree with TRBD1. V dropped 5 bases and J dropped 11; count of bases not matched to a gene: 8. The CDR3 spans 14 residues. Germline CDR1 MNHEY, CDR2 SMNVEV (reference sequence). The CDR3: CASSTHRGVAPLHF. CDR3 DNA: TGTGCCAGCAGTACCCACAGGGGGGTGGCACCCCTCCACTTT.

This clone was found a few times. The rearrangement uses TRBV10-3 and TRBJ2-7; D may be TRBD1 (5 bases). Germline loops: CDR1 ENHRY, CDR2 SYGVKD. Between the trimmed V and J ends, which lost 2 bases and 4 bases, there was a span of 9 bases. CDR3 length: 13 amino acids. This CDR3 is CAISEGQGYEQYF. The CDR3 DNA reads as TGTGCCATCAGTGAGGGGCAGGGTTACGAGCAGTACTTC.

V gene TRBV9 combines with J gene TRBJ2-7; D is perhaps TRBD2 (6 bases). Germline V CDR1 and CDR2: SGDLS, YYNGEE. The germline V and J ends were trimmed by 0 bases and 2 bases, with 12 bases remaining between them. This CDR3 is 15 amino acids long. CDR3: CASSVDVGGTYEQYF. The DNA for the CDR3 is TGTGCCAGCAGCGTAGACGTCGGGGGAACCTACGAGCAGTACTTC.

This clone showed up just a few times. The chain uses TRBV15 and TRBJ2-1; the D is unclear. Germline lookup yields CDR1 LNHNV and CDR2 YYDKDF (reference sequence). The length of the CDR3 is 11 residues. Trimming stripped 3 bases from V and 10 bases from J, with 7 bases between. CDR3 amino acids: CATSRSGEQFF. The CDR3, as DNA: TGTGCCACCAGCAGGAGTGGCGAGCAGTTCTTC.

The J gene is TRBJ2-4, the V gene TRBV14; the D gene could be TRBD1 or TRBD2 (5 bases each). Germline CDR1 is SGHDN and CDR2 is FVKESK. V was shortened by 3 bases and J by 7 bases, with 16 bases between the two germline ends. The CDR3 runs to 15 residues. DNA for the CDR3: TGTGCCAGCAGCCACAATCCGGGACCAGCGAACATTCAGTACTTC. Translated, it gives CASSHNPGPANIQYF.

The chain uses TRBV7-9 and TRBJ1-1; 8 nucleotides line up with TRBD1. Trimming cost V 2 bases and J 5 bases; bases outside gene matches: 4. In germline, CDR1 is SEHNR, CDR2 FQNEAQ (reference sequence). CDR3 size: 14 residues. As DNA, the CDR3 is TGTGCCAGCAGCTTAACAGGGGGTAGGACTGAAGCTTTCTTT. This codes for CASSLTGGRTEAFF.

The J gene is TRBJ1-2, the V gene TRBV7-9, with no clear D. CDR1 and CDR2 from the germline V gene are SEHNR and FQNEAQ (reference sequence). This CDR3 region has 14 residues. V lost 4 bases and J 1 base, leaving 10 bases between the germline ends. The CDR3 is CASSSRTDNYGYTF. CDR3 nucleotides: TGTGCCAGCAGCTCTAGGACGGATAACTATGGCTACACCTTC.

The chain links TRBV7-9 to TRBJ1-4; tentatively, D is TRBD1 (6 bases). Trimming left V 5 bases short and J 0 bases short, with 16 bases between. The CDR3 sequence is 17 residues long. Germline CDR1 SEHNR, CDR2 FQNEAQ (reference sequence). CDR3 sequence: CASSPGAEGATNEKLFF. In DNA form, the CDR3 reads TGTGCCAGCAGCCCAGGGGCAGAGGGAGCAACTAATGAAAAACTGTTTTTT.

V gene TRBV25-1 combines with J gene TRBJ1-1; 7 bases align to TRBD1. V lost 0 bases, J lost 8 bases, and 9 bases stayed unmatched. Germline CDR1 is MGHDK and CDR2 is SYGVNS. The CDR3 sequence is 15 residues long. The CDR3 region is CASSEYGQAPREAFF. CDR3 DNA sequence: TGTGCCAGCAGTGAATACGGACAGGCCCCCCGGGAAGCTTTCTTT.

The J gene is TRBJ1-2, the V gene TRBV5-1; D unclear. Trimming pared 0 bases from V and 4 bases from J, leaving 7 bases between. CDR3 length: 13 amino acids. Germline V lookup: CDR1 SGHRS, CDR2 YFSETQ. CDR3 nucleotides: TGCGCCAGCAGCTTGGCTGAATCCTATGGCTACACCTTC. Protein product: CASSLAESYGYTF.

V is TRBV5-6 and J is TRBJ2-1; D is possibly TRBD1 (5 bases). V lost 0 bases and J 8 bases, leaving 6 bases between the germline ends. This CDR3 spans 12 amino acids. Germline V gene sequence: CDR1 SGHDT, CDR2 YYEEEE. The CDR3 bases are TGTGCCAGCAGCTTGGGGGGCTATGAGCAGTTCTTC. It codes for CASSLGGYEQFF.

This sequence joins TRBV6-5 and TRBJ2-1; either TRBD1 or TRBD2 may supply D (5 bases each). CDR3 size: 14 residues. CDR1 is MNHEY, CDR2 SVGAGI, per germline. V was trimmed by 5 bases and J by 7 bases, leaving 15 bases between them. The chain's CDR3 is CASSPWDGTNEQFF. CDR3 bases: TGTGCCAGCAGTCCCTGGGACGGCACGAATGAGCAGTTCTTC.

By its share, this clone is medium-sized. The chain carries TRBV2 and TRBJ2-3; possible D gene TRBD1, 6 bases. CDR1 and CDR2 from the germline V gene are SNHLY and FYNNEI. The CDR3 is 15 residues long. V dropped 0 bases and J dropped 3 bases, with 10 bases sitting between them. CDR3 residues: CASSEALQGTDTQYF. CDR3 nucleotide sequence: TGTGCCAGCAGTGAAGCTCTCCAGGGGACAGATACGCAGTATTTT.

This clone occurred a few times. The gene calls are TRBV29-1 and TRBJ1-4; a weak D match, TRBD1 (6 bases). Germline CDR1 reads SQVTM; CDR2 reads ANQGSEA. Trimming took 5 bases from V and 12 from J, leaving 13 bases between them. The CDR3 totals 11 residues. CDR3 sequence (DNA): TGCAGCGTTAGGGGGGGACGGGAACTGTTTTTT. Translation: CSVRGGRELFF.

The table lists this clone with a few counts. The chain employs TRBV29-1 and TRBJ2-1; D remains ambiguous. V was cut by 3 bases and J by 14 bases, with 5 bases left in between. This CDR3 comprises 8 residues. Germline CDR1 and CDR2: SQVTM and ANQGSEA. The CDR3 region has the DNA TGCAGCGTTGAGGGGAAGTTCTTC. Protein sequence: CSVEGKFF.

The chain couples TRBV9 to TRBJ2-3; 8 nucleotides agree with TRBD1. The CDR3 consists of 17 residues. The germline V gene has CDR1 SGDLS and CDR2 YYNGEE. The ends lost 1 base at V and 0 bases at J; junction bases unmatched: 7. CDR3 nucleotides: TGTGCCAGCAGCGTAACGGACAGGGAGTCTAGCACAGATACGCAGTATTTT. Translated, it gives CASSVTDRESSTDTQYF.

This clone was observed a handful of times. V and J are TRBV29-1 and TRBJ1-1; D call uncertain. The CDR3 runs 11 residues. V was pared by 7 bases and J by 0 bases, with 6 bases between. The germline V gene has CDR1 SQVTM and CDR2 ANQGSEA. The CDR3 sequence: CSADLNTEAFF. The CDR3 bases are TGCAGCGCCGACTTGAACACTGAAGCTTTCTTT.

This clone came up a few times. The rearrangement joins TRBV2 to TRBJ2-5; TRBD2 agrees at 11 bases. After removal of 6 bases from V and 5 bases from J, the junction contained 11 bases not matched to a gene. This CDR3 region has 16 residues. Germline CDR1 is SNHLY and CDR2 is FYNNEI. Here the CDR3 DNA reads TGTGCCAGCAGCGGTAGCGGGGGGGCCCAGAGGGAGACCCAGTACTTC. This codes for CASSGSGGAQRETQYF.

The chain links TRBV5-1 to TRBJ2-7; 7 positions match TRBD1. The CDR3 extends over 15 amino acids. Unmatched junction bases numbered 6, after V lost 0 bases and J lost 3 bases. CDR1 is SGHRS, CDR2 YFSETQ, per germline. The CDR3 reads CASSLGQGQSYEQYF. In DNA form, the CDR3 reads TGCGCCAGCAGCTTGGGTCAGGGACAGAGCTACGAGCAGTACTTC.

This clone was recorded a few times. The rearrangement links TRBV5-1 to TRBJ1-1, with a weak D call TRBD1 (5 bases). V lost 2 bases and J 0 bases, leaving 14 bases between the germline ends. The CDR3 is 16 amino acids. CDR1 SGHRS and CDR2 YFSETQ come from the germline V gene. In DNA form, the CDR3 reads TGCGCCAGCAGCTTCGGGGCGACGGGGCTGAACACTGAAGCTTTCTTT. The encoded protein is CASSFGATGLNTEAFF.